The TCR beta chain under discussion was sequenced for a study of control samples from healthy donors and cancer patients. Profiling relied on immunoSEQ multiplex PCR, and the TCRdb table lists in-frame clones only, not all of them. The sample includes some 130,000 clones, over 85% of them seen just once. J was trimmed by 3 bases and V by 3 bases; bases with no gene match: 2. From germline, CDR1 is SGDLS and CDR2 YYNGEE. The CDR3 length is 14 residues. The receptor's source is a young man in good health. The sequenced sample consisted of blood. This chain connects TRBV9 to TRBJ2-1; 8 bases are a match to TRBD1. CDR3 protein: CASSGRGLYNEQFF. CDR3 nucleotides: TGTGCCAGCAGCGGCAGGGGGCTCTACAATGAGCAGTTCTTC.